This TCR beta chain is from a study of blood T cells in healthy people across ages. Points from the study as a whole: Versus aged donors, long-lived donors had higher diversity and more naive CD4+ cells.

A second PCR, run for about 7 to 11 cycles, used a sample-barcoded 5' primer plus a J-beta primer mix. TCRdb analysed the 5' RACE reads with MiXCR anew, one entry per CDR3 protein. The table shows some 1,800,000 distinct CDR3 sequences, with 39% occurring only once. Healthy Russian Caucasian donors spanned ages about 6 to 100 years. Per sample, extraction of total RNA gave at least 5.5 micrograms in every case. This clonotype occurred a few times. Its cognate antigen is unknown. V lost 2 bases to trimming and J lost 1 base, with 12 bases between them. The length of the CDR3 is 16 residues. Sequencing was performed on blood. The source is a human donor in good health. The rearrangement uses TRBV12-3 or TRBV12-4 and TRBJ1-5, with a tentative D call TRBD1 (6 bases). The CDR3 is CASSLYRQASNQPQHF. In DNA, the CDR3 is TGTGCCAGCAGTTTATATAGACAGGCAAGCAATCAGCCCCAGCATTTT.